This passage covers 2 T cell receptor beta chains from one sample sequenced in a study of tumor-infiltrating lymphocytes in localized non-small cell lung cancer. Using immunoSEQ multiplex PCR, the repertoire was profiled, and TCRdb retains in-frame clones only, with some absent. The sample holds 15,000 to 20,000 clones, around 72% seen once. Material: lung tumor tissue. The receptor source for this set is a human donor with non-small cell lung cancer.

This CDR3 is CASSSGGGLNNEQFF. As DNA, the CDR3 is TGCGCCAGCAGCTCGGGCGGGGGGCTGAACAATGAGCAGTTCTTC. The gene calls are TRBV5-1 and TRBJ2-1, with 8 bases that match TRBD2. J gave up 5 bases and V 3 bases, and 7 bases lay outside the gene matches. From germline, CDR1 is SGHRS and CDR2 YFSETQ. CDR3 length: 15 amino acids.

The chain carries TRBV7-9 and TRBJ2-3; D is ambiguous. The V end was cut by 5 bases, the J end by 3 bases, with 12 bases between. Germline CDR1 reads SEHNR; CDR2 reads FQNEAQ (reference sequence). The CDR3 sequence is 14 residues long. CDR3 sequence (DNA): TGTGCCAGCAGCCCCGGCCAGAGGACAGATACGCAGTATTTT. Its protein is CASSPGQRTDTQYF.